The clone carrying this TCR beta chain was detected many times. Its antigen is unknown. The data were taken from a study of molecular identifiers for immune sequencing clone quantification. Study conclusions and caveats: Should identical TCR molecules share a barcode, the sizes of highly expanded clones could be underestimated.

Naive CD8 library inputs spanned 20,000 to 1,000,000 sorted cells and 10%, 30% or 50% RNA. Library preparation followed earlier protocols using designated TCR primers. TCRdb called the PCR reads again in MiXCR, with one record for every CDR3 protein. Of tens of thousands of distinct CDR3 sequences in the sample, 20% to 25% were seen once. Trimming shortened V by 1 base and J by 6 bases, and 13 bases separated the two germline ends. Germline CDR1 and CDR2: SGHVS and FQNEAQ. The CDR3 is 14 amino acids. The sequenced sample was naive CD8+ T cells from blood, with Jurkat cell RNA spiked in. Described subset: FACS-sorted CD8+CD4-CCR7+CD45RA+ naive T cells. The chain joins TRBV7-8 to TRBJ2-7; perhaps TRBD1 as D (5 bases). The receptor was derived from a human donor in good health. Some libraries in this study had Jurkat cell RNA spiked in. The CDR3 is CASSLVFGRAEQYF. CDR3 DNA sequence: TGTGCCAGCAGCTTAGTGTTTGGCAGGGCCGAGCAGTACTTC.